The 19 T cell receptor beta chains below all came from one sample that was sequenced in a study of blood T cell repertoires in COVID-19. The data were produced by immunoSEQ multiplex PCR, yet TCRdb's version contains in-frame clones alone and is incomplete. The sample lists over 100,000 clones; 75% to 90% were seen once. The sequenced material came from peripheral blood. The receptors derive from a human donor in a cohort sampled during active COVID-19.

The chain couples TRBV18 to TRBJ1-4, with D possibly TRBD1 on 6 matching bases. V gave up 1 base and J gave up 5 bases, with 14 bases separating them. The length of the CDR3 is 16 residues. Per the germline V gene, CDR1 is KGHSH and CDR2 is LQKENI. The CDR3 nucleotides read TGTGCCAGCTCACCACGGGTAGCCGGACAGAATGAAAAACTGTTTTTT. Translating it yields CASSPRVAGQNEKLFF.

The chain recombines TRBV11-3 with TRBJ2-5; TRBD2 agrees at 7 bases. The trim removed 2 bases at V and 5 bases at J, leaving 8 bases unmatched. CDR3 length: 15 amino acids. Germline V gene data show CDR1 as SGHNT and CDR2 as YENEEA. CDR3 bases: TGTGCCAGCAGCTTACAGGTGGGGGGGTACGAGACCCAGTACTTC. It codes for CASSLQVGGYETQYF.

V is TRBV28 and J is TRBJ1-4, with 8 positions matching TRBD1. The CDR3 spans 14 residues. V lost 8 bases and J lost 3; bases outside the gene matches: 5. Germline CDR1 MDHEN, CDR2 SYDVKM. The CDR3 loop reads CASYPGQANEKLFF. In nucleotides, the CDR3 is TGTGCCAGCTACCCGGGACAGGCTAATGAAAAACTGTTTTTT.

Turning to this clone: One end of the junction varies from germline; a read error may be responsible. CDR3 region: CPSSRRYYIATNEKLFF. CDR3 in DNA: TGCCCCAGCAGCCGACGATACTACATCGCAACTAATGAAAAACTGTTTTTT. The chain combines TRBV4-3 with TRBJ1-4; unclear D gene. CDR1 and CDR2 (germline): LGHNA, YSLEER. CDR3 size: 17 residues.

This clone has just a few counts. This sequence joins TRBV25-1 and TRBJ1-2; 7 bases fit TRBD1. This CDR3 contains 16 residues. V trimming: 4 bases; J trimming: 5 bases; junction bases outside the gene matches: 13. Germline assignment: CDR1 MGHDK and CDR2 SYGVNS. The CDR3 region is CASSALEGQGDYGYTF. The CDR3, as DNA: TGTGCCAGCAGTGCCTTAGAGGGCCAGGGGGATTATGGCTACACCTTC.

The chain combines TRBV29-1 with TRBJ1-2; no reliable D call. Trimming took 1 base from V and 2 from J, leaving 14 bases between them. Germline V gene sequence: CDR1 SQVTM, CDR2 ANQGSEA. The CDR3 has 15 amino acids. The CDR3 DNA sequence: TGCAGCGTTGAAGTAGCCTGGCAGACCAACTATGGCTACACCTTC. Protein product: CSVEVAWQTNYGYTF.

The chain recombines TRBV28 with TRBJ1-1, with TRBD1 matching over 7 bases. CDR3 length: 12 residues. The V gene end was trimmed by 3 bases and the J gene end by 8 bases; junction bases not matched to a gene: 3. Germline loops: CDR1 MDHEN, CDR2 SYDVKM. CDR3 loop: CASSFSDREAFF. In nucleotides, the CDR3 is TGTGCCAGCAGTTTTTCGGACAGGGAAGCTTTCTTT.

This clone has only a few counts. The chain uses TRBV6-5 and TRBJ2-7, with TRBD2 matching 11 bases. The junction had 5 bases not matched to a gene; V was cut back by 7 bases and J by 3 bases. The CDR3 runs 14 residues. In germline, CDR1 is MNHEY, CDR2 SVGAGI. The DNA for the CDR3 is TGTGCCAGCACTAGACTAGCGGGGAGCTACGAGCAGTACTTC. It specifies CASTRLAGSYEQYF.

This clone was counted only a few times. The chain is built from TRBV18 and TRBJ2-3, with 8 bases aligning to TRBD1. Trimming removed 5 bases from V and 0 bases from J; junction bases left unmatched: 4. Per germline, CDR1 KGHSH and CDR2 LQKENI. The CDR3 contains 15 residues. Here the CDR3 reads CASSTRQGSTDTQYF. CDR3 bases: TGTGCCAGCTCAACTCGACAGGGGAGCACAGATACGCAGTATTTT.

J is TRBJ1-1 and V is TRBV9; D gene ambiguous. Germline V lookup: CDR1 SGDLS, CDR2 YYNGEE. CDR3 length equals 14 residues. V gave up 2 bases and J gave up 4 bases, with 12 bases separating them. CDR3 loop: CASSVIGESTEAFF. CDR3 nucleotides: TGTGCCAGCAGCGTCATAGGAGAGAGCACTGAAGCTTTCTTT.

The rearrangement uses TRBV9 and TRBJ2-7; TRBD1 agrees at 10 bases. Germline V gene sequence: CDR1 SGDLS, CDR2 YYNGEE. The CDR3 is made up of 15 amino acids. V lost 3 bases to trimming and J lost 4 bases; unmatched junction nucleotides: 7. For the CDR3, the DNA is TGTGCCAGCAGCGGGTCGACAGGGGGCGGGTACGAGCAGTACTTC. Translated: CASSGSTGGGYEQYF. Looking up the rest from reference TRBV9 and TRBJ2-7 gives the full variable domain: DSGVTQTPKHLITATGQRVTLRCSPRSGDLSVYWYQQSLDQGLQFLIQYYNGEERAKGNILERFSAQQFPDLHSELNLSSLELGDSALYFCASSGSTGGGYEQYFGPGTRLTVT.

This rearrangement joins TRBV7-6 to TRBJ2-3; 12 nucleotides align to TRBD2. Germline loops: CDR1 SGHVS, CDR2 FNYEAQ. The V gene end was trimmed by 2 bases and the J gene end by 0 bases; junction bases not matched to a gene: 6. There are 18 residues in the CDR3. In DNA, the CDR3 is TGTGCCAGCAGCTTAATGACTAGCGGGGGTACTAGCACAGATACGCAGTATTTT. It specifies CASSLMTSGGTSTDTQYF.

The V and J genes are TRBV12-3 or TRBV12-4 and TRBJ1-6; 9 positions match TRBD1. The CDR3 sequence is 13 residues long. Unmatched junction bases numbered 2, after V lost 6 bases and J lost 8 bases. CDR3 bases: TGTGCCAGCAGGCGGGACAGGGATTCACCCCTCCACTTT. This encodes CASRRDRDSPLHF.

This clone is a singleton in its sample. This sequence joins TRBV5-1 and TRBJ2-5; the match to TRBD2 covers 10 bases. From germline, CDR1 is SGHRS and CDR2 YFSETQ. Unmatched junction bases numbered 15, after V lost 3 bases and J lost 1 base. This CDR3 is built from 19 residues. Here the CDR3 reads CASSSVVVAGGQIQETQYF. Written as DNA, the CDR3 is TGCGCCAGCAGCTCGGTTGTAGTAGCGGGGGGCCAGATCCAAGAGACCCAGTACTTC.

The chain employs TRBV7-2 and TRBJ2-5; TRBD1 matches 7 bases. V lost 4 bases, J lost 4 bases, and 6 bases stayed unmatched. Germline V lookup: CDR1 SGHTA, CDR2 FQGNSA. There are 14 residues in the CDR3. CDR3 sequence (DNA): TGTGCCAGCAGCTCGCGACAGGGAAGAGAGACCCAGTACTTC. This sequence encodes CASSSRQGRETQYF.

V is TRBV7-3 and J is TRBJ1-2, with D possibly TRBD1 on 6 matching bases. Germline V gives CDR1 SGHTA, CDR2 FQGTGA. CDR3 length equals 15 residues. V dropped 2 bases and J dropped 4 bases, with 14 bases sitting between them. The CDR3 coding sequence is TGTGCCAGCAGCTTAGGAACAGGGCCCTCCTATGGCTACACCTTC. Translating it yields CASSLGTGPSYGYTF.

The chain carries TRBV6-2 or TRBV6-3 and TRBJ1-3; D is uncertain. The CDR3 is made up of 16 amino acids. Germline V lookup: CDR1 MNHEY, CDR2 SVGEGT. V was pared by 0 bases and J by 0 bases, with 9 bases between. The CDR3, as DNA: TGTGCCAGCAGTTACTCAGCAGGAATCTCTGGAAACACCATATATTTT. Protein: CASSYSAGISGNTIYF.

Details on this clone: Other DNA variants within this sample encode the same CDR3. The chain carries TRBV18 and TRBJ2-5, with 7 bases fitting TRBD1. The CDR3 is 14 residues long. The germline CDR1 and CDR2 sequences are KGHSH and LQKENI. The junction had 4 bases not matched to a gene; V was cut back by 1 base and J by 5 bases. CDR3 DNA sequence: TGTGCCAGCTCACCACAGGGGGCCCGGGAGACCCAGTACTTC. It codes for CASSPQGARETQYF.

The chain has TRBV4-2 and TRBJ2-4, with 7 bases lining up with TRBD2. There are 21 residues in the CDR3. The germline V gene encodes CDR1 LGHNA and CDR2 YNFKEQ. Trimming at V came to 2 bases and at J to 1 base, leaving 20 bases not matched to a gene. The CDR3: CASSQTAGGGTVIGAKNIQYF. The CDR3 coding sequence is TGTGCCAGCAGCCAAACCGCTGGGGGGGGGACGGTAATCGGGGCCAAAAACATTCAGTACTTC.